What follows describes a single TCR beta chain. The antigen remains unidentified. This sample is part of a study of somatic mutations in cytotoxic T cells in rheumatoid arthritis. Whole-study findings and limits: CD8+ T-cell clonality showed no significant difference between rheumatoid arthritis patients and age-matched healthy controls.

V was trimmed by 4 bases and J by 1 base, leaving 12 bases between them. There are 16 residues in the CDR3. CDR1 is SGHTS, CDR2 YDEGEE, per germline. The method was immunoSEQ multiplex PCR; TCRdb's version includes in-frame clones alone and lacks a portion of them. Of 13,000 to 15,000 clones listed, about 68% are singletons. Sequenced sample: CD8+ T cells sorted from blood. The sequence came from an adult with rheumatoid arthritis. This sequence joins TRBV5-8 and TRBJ1-6; maybe TRBD1 (6 bases). The DNA for the CDR3 is TGTGCCAGCAGCCAAGCTCAGGGGTCCTATAATTCACCCCTCCACTTT. Encoded protein: CASSQAQGSYNSPLHF.